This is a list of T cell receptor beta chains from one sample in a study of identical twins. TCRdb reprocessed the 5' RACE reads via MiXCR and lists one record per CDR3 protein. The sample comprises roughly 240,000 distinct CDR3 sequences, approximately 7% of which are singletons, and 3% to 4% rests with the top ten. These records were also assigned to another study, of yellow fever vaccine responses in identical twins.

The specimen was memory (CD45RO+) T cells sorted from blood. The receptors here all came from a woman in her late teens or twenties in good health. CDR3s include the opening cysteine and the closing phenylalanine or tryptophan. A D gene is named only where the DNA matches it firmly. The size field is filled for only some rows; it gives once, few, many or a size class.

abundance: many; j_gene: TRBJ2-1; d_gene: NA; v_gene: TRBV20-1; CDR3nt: TGCAGTGCTAGCGATCCCCGGAAGGGGTACAATGAGCAGTTCTTC; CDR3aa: CSASDPRKGYNEQFF
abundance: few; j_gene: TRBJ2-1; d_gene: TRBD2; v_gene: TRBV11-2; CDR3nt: TGTGCCAGCAGCTATACTAGCGGGACGTACAATGAGCAGTTCTTC; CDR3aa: CASSYTSGTYNEQFF
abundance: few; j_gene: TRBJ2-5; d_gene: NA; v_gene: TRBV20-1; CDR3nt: TGCAGTGCTAAACTAGAGACCCAGTACTTC; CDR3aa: CSAKLETQYF
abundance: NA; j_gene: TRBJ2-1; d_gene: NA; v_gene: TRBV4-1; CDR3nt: TGCGCCAGCAGCCAACCTGTGGACGGGAGCAATGAGCAGTTCTTC; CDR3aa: CASSQPVDGSNEQFF
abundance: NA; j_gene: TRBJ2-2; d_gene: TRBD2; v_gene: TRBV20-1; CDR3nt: TGCAGTGCAAGACTAGCGGGGGGTCCCGGGGAGCTGTTTTTT; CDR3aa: CSARLAGGPGELFF
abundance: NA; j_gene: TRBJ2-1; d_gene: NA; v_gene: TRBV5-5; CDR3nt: TGTGCCAGCAGCCAAAATAACAATGAGCAGTTCTTC; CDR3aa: CASSQNNNEQFF
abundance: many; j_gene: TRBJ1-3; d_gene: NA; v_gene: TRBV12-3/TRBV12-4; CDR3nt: TGTGCCAGCAGGCGCTCTACAGACTCTGGAAACACCATATATTTT; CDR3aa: CASRRSTDSGNTIYF
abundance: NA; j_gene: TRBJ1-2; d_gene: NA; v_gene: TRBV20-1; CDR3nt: TGCAGTGCGAACAGGGAAACCTATGGCTACACCTTC; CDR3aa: CSANRETYGYTF
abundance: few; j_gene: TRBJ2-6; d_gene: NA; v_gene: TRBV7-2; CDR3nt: TGTGCCAGCACCCTATGGGATTGGAGCTCTGGGGCCAACGTCCTGACTTTC; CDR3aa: CASTLWDWSSGANVLTF
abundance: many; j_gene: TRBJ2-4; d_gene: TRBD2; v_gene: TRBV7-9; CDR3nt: TGTGCCAGCAGCCCCCTTAGCGGGAAGGGGGAAAACATTCAGTACTTC; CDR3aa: CASSPLSGKGENIQYF
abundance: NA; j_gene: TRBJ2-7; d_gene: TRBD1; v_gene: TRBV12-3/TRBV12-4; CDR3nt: TGTGCCAGCAGTCTATACGGGACAGGGGTCTACGAGCAGTACTTC; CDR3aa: CASSLYGTGVYEQYF
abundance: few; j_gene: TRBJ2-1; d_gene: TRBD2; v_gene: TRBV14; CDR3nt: TGTGCCAGCAGCCGCGAACTAGCGGGGGGCCCCAGGCAGTTCTTC; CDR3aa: CASSRELAGGPRQFF
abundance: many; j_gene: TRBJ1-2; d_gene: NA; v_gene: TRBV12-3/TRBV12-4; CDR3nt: TGTGCCAGCAGTTTACTGGTCGACAGCCCGGGGGGCTACACCTTC; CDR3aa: CASSLLVDSPGGYTF
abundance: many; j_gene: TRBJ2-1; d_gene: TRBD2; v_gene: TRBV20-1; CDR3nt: TGCAGTGCCAGACTAGCGGGCCCCTACAATGAGCAGTTCTTC; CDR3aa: CSARLAGPYNEQFF
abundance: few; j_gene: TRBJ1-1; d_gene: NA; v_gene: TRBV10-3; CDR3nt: TGTGCCATCAGTGAGCCCGGACAAGGCGGAGGAAACACTGAAGCTTTCTTT; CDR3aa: CAISEPGQGGGNTEAFF
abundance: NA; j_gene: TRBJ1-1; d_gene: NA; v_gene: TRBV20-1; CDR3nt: TGCAGTGCTAGAGACTCGGGCCCGATGAACACTGAAGCTTTCTTT; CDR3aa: CSARDSGPMNTEAFF
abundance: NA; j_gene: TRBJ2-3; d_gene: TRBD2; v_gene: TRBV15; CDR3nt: TGTGCCACCAGCAGAGTCCCTCCCGGGGGGGGAACAGATACGCAGTATTTT; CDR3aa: CATSRVPPGGGTDTQYF
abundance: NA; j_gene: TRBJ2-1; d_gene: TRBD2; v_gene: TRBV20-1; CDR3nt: TGCAGTGCGATAAGCGGGAGGGCCCCAAATGAGCAGTTCTTC; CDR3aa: CSAISGRAPNEQFF
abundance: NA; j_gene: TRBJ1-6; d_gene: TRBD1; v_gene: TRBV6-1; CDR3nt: TGTGCCAGCAGAGAACAGGGGGCTGGATATTCACCCCTCCACTTT; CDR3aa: CASREQGAGYSPLHF
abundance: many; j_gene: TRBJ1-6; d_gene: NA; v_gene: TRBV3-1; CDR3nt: TGTGCCAGCAGCCAGACAGATTATAATTCACCCCTCCACTTT; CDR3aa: CASSQTDYNSPLHF
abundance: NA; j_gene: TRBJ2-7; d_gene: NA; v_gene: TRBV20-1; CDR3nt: TGCAGTGCTAGAGTCCTCTGGGAATACACCTACGAGCAGTACTTC; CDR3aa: CSARVLWEYTYEQYF
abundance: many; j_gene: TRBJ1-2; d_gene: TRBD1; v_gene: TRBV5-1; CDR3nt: TGCGCCAGCAGCGACCGGGACAGGGGGTACTATGGCTACACCTTC; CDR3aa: CASSDRDRGYYGYTF
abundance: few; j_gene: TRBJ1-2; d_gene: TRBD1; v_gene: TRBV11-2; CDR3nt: TGTGCCAGCAGCCAGGGACAGACCTATGGCTACACCTTC; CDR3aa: CASSQGQTYGYTF
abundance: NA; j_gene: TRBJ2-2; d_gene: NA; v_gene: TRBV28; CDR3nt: TGTGCCAGCAGTTTCCACGGGTCGGGCACCGGGGAGCTGTTTTTT; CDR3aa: CASSFHGSGTGELFF
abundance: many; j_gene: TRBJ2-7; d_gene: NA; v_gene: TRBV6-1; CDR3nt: TGTGCCAGCAGTACCCAATTCGCGGGTGATCCTTCTTCCTACGAGCAGTACTTC; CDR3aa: CASSTQFAGDPSSYEQYF
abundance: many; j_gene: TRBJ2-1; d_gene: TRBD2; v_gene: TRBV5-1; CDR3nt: TGCGCCAGCAGCTCAACTAGCGGGAGGGCTCACAATGAGCAGTTCTTC; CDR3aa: CASSSTSGRAHNEQFF
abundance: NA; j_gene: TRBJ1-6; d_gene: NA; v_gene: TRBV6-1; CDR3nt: TGTGCCAGCAGTGAAAGGGAGACAGTTTCACCCCTCCACTTT; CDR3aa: CASSERETVSPLHF
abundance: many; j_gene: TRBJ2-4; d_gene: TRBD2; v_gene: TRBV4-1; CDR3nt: TGCGCCAGCAGCCACATAGAGAGCGGGGGGGTAGCCAAAAACATTCAGTACTTC; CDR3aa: CASSHIESGGVAKNIQYF
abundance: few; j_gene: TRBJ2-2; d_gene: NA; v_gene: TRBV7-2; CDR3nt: TGTGCCAGCAGCTTGGTTGGGGGAGCTGGGGAGCTGTTTTTT; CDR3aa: CASSLVGGAGELFF
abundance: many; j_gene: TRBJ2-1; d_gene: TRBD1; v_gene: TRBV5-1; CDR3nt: TGCGCCAGCAGCCTCCAGGGGGACAGCTCCTACAATGAGCAGTTCTTC; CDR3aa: CASSLQGDSSYNEQFF
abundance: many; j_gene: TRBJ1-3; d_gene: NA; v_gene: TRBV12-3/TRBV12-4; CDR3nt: TGTGCCAGCAGTCGCGCAGAGACGGGACGCACGAAATATTTT; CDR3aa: CASSRAETGRTKYF
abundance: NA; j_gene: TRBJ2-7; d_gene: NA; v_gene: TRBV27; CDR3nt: TGTGCCAGCAGTTTATCACCCCAATCCTACGAGCAGTACTTC; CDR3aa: CASSLSPQSYEQYF
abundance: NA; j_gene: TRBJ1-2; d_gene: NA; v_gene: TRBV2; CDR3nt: TGTGCCAGCAGTGAACTGGGATCCTATGGCTACACCTTC; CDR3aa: CASSELGSYGYTF
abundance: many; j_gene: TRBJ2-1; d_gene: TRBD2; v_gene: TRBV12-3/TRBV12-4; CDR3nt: TGTGCCAGCAGTTACCAGGCGGGAGCAAACAATGAGCAGTTCTTC; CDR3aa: CASSYQAGANNEQFF
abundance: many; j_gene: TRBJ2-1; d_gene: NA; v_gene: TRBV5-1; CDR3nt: TGCGCCAGCAGCCAATATGCCCCAAATGAGCAGTTCTTC; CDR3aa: CASSQYAPNEQFF
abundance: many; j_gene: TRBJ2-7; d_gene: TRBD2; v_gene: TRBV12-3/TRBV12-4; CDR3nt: TGTGCCAGCAGTCAGGGACTAGGCGTTTACGAGCAGTACTTC; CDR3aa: CASSQGLGVYEQYF
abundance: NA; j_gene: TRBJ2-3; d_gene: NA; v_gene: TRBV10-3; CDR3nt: TGTGCCATCAGAGGGGGTTCTAGCACAGATACGCAGTATTTT; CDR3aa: CAIRGGSSTDTQYF
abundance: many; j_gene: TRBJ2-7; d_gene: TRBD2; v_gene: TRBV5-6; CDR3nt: TGTGCCAGCAGCTTTTTCCTTAATTTAGCGGGACGGGACTACGAGCAGTACTTC; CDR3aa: CASSFFLNLAGRDYEQYF
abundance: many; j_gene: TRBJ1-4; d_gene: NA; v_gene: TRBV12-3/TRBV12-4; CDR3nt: TGTGCCAGCAGTTTTTGGGGGCACGGTAATGAAAAACTGTTTTTT; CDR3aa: CASSFWGHGNEKLFF
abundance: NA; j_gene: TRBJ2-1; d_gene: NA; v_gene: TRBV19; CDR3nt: TGTGCCAGTAGATCTGTCGGGTACAATGAGCAGTTCTTC; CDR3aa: CASRSVGYNEQFF
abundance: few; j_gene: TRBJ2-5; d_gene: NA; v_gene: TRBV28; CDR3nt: TGTGCCAGCAGCCCTGGGGTTGCGGGGTACCAAGAGACCCAGTACTTC; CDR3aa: CASSPGVAGYQETQYF
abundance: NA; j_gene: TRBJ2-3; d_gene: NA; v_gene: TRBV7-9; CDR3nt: TGTGCCAGCAGCTTAGTTTGGGCAGGGGCGTTCACAGATACGCAGTATTTT; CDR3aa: CASSLVWAGAFTDTQYF
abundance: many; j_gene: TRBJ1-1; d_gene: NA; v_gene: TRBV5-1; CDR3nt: TGCGCCAGCAAGGAGGTAGGGACTGAAGCTTTCTTT; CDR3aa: CASKEVGTEAFF
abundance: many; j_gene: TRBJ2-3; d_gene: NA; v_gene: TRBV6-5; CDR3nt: TGTGCCAGCAGTTCTACTCCTGTCGAGGGTACGCAGTATTTT; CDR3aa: CASSSTPVEGTQYF